Presented here are 28 T cell receptor beta chains from one specimen sequenced in a study of T-cell reconstitution after alpha-beta-depleted transplantation in children (dated by TCRdb to the mid-2010s). In light of the paper, this sample's treatment or condition label describes: allogeneic hematopoietic cell transplantation with graft depleted of TCRalphabeta T cells and CD19 B cells. The method behind the library was PCR. TCRdb records Illumina HiSeq 2500 as the sequencer. TCR library preparation used molecular barcoding, with unique molecular identifiers applied to normalize quantification of the TCRbeta repertoire. TCRdb passed the public sequencing reads through fastp at Q25 and MiXCR, retaining productive beta sequences. Each entry merges the rows of one CDR3 protein and shows their most common DNA and genes. Across this sample there are 540,000 or so distinct CDR3 sequences, with 23% seen only once. The top ten clonotypes cover less than 15% of the sample.

The sample in question was PBMCs, mostly from graft donor cells, obtained 360 days after TCRalphabeta/CD19-depleted stem cell transplant. The receptors originated from a boy younger than two who had a stem cell transplant for acute myeloid leukemia, so the T cells may come from the graft donor.

The chain couples TRBV10-3 to TRBJ1-6; D gene ambiguous. Germline V gene lookup returns CDR1 ENHRY and CDR2 SYGVKD. This CDR3 spans 14 amino acids. Trimming took 4 bases from V and 13 from J, leaving 17 bases between them. CDR3: CAISVDDGGHPLHF. CDR3 coding DNA: TGTGCCATCAGTGTAGACGATGGAGGTCACCCCCTCCACTTT.

This clonotype was detected many times. This chain connects TRBV20-1 to TRBJ2-5; TRBD2 aligns across 7 bases. CDR1 is DFQATT and CDR2 is SNEGSKA in the germline V gene (reference sequence). V trimming: 8 bases; J trimming: 2 bases; junction bases outside the gene matches: 14. The CDR3 totals 15 residues. The CDR3, as DNA: TGCAGTAGTACAACTGCCGGGACTACTCAAGAGACCCAGTACTTC. Translated, it gives CSSTTAGTTQETQYF.

This clonotype came up many times. The chain combines TRBV29-1 with TRBJ2-7; D call uncertain. The CDR3 runs 12 residues. The germline V gene has CDR1 SQVTM and CDR2 ANQGSEA. The V end lost 4 bases, the J end lost 0 bases, and 7 bases lay between the germline ends. The chain's CDR3 is CSVVSSSYEQYF. CDR3 coding DNA: TGCAGCGTTGTGAGTAGCTCCTACGAGCAGTACTTC.

This clonotype was seen more than once but under ten times. The CDR3 is CASSPVGGGKSTDTQYF. The CDR3 DNA follows: TGTGCCAGCAGCCCGGTCGGGGGCGGCAAGAGCACAGATACGCAGTATTTT. The rearrangement joins TRBV11-1 to TRBJ2-3; D may be TRBD1 or TRBD2 (6 bases each). The CDR3 runs 17 residues. Germline V gene data show CDR1 as SGHAT and CDR2 as FQDESV (reference sequence). With 5 bases removed from V and 0 bases from J, the gap between germline ends came to 18 bases.

This clonotype has ten or more counts. J is TRBJ2-1 and V is TRBV6-1; 7 bases fit TRBD2. The CDR3 is made up of 14 amino acids. The trim removed 7 bases at V and 3 bases at J, leaving 6 bases unmatched. CDR1 and CDR2 from the germline V gene are MNHNS and SASEGT. CDR3 sequence (DNA): TGTGCCAGCATTGGGGGGGGAGGCTACAATGAGCAGTTCTTC. It yields the protein CASIGGGGYNEQFF.

This clonotype has at least ten counts. The V gene is TRBV11-3, the J gene TRBJ1-1, with unresolved D. Trimming stripped 5 bases from V and 0 bases from J, with 22 bases between. The CDR3 contains 18 residues. Germline values: CDR1 SGHNT, CDR2 YENEEA. The CDR3 here is CASSIRAGPAEVNTEAFF. The CDR3 DNA sequence: TGTGCCAGCAGCATAAGGGCAGGTCCGGCGGAAGTGAACACTGAAGCTTTCTTT.

This clonotype was seen at least ten times. The chain has TRBV14 and TRBJ2-7, with a tentative D call TRBD2 (5 bases). The CDR3 totals 13 residues. Germline V CDR1 and CDR2: SGHDN, FVKESK. Trimming removed 1 base from V and 4 bases from J, with 8 bases in between. CDR3 in amino acids: CASSQGRPYEQYF. CDR3 bases: TGTGCCAGCAGCCAAGGGAGGCCTTACGAGCAGTACTTC. The whole variable domain, remainder taken from reference TRBV14 and TRBJ2-7, is EAGVTQFPSHSVIEKGQTVTLRCDPISGHDNLYWYRRVMGKEIKFLLHFVKESKQDESGMPNNRFLAERTGGTYSTLKVQPAELEDSGVYFCASSQGRPYEQYFGPGTRLTVT.

This clonotype was seen more than once but under ten times. The chain recombines TRBV6-1 with TRBJ2-5; no firm D call. This CDR3 is built from 15 residues. Trimming removed 6 bases from V and 5 bases from J, with 19 bases in between. CDR1 is MNHNS, CDR2 SASEGT, per germline. CDR3 protein: CASSPSPFPGETQYF. CDR3 DNA sequence: TGTGCCAGCAGCCCATCACCCTTTCCTGGGGAGACCCAGTACTTC.

This clonotype was recorded a few times. The CDR3 region is CATSDWRRDTGELFF. CDR3 nucleotides: TGTGCCACCAGTGACTGGCGGAGGGACACCGGGGAGCTGTTTTTT. The V gene is TRBV24-1, the J gene TRBJ2-2, with D tentatively TRBD2 (6 bases). The CDR3 totals 15 residues. V was shortened by 4 bases and J by 3 bases, with 11 bases between the two germline ends. Germline CDR1 KGHDR, CDR2 SFDVKD.

In this sample, this clonotype turned up a few times. This chain joins TRBV24-1 and TRBJ2-6, with D hard to call. V lost 6 bases and J 0 bases, leaving 8 bases between the germline ends. The CDR3 spans 15 residues. Germline lookup yields CDR1 KGHDR and CDR2 SFDVKD. The CDR3 sequence is CATSQAISGANVLTF. Written as DNA, the CDR3 is TGTGCCACCAGTCAGGCTATCTCTGGGGCCAACGTCCTGACTTTC.

This clonotype was counted many times. The chain couples TRBV20-1 to TRBJ1-4, with a tentative D call TRBD1 (5 bases). CDR1 is DFQATT, CDR2 SNEGSKA, per germline (reference sequence). With 4 bases removed from V and 8 bases from J, the gap between germline ends came to 14 bases. The CDR3 has 13 residues. Here the CDR3 DNA reads TGCAGTGCTAAATCCGGGCAGGGAGAAAAACTGTTTTTT. Its protein product is CSAKSGQGEKLFF.

The rearrangement uses TRBV10-1 and TRBJ2-5; TRBD1 matches 8 bases. The CDR3 spans 15 residues. V dropped 6 bases and J dropped 5; count of bases not matched to a gene: 11. CDR1 WNHNN and CDR2 SYGVQD come from the germline V gene (reference sequence). The CDR3 reads CASSDGQGGWETQYF. The CDR3 DNA is TGCGCCAGCAGCGATGGACAGGGAGGTTGGGAGACCCAGTACTTC.

The chain couples TRBV20-1 to TRBJ2-3; no reliable D call. This CDR3 contains 13 residues. CDR1 is DFQATT and CDR2 is SNEGSKA in the germline V gene (reference sequence). Trimming cost V 8 bases and J 0 bases, with 12 bases left between them. The CDR3 DNA is TGCAGTCCTCGGACGGATAGCACAGATACGCAGTATTTT. This translates into CSPRTDSTDTQYF.

This clonotype was observed at least ten times. The chain is built from TRBV7-2 and TRBJ2-1; 8 nucleotides line up with TRBD2. The germline gives CDR1 SGHTA, CDR2 FQGNSA. The V segment lost 1 base and the J segment 5 bases; nucleotides outside the gene matches: 4. The CDR3 sequence is 15 residues long. CDR3 residues: CASSLDSGMDNEQFF. DNA for the CDR3: TGTGCCAGCAGCTTAGATAGCGGGATGGACAATGAGCAGTTCTTC.

The chain has TRBV4-1 and TRBJ2-1; no reliable D call. V dropped 2 bases and J dropped 9 bases, with 11 bases sitting between them. This CDR3 contains 13 residues. Per germline, CDR1 MGHRA and CDR2 YSYEKL. For the CDR3, the DNA is TGCGCCAGCAGCCAACCCCCGGGTAGTGAGCAGTTCTTC. Its translation: CASSQPPGSEQFF.

The genes are TRBV6-2 or TRBV6-3 and TRBJ2-2; the D gene is possibly TRBD2 (6 bases). The V and J ends lost 2 bases and 0 bases respectively, with 19 bases between them. This CDR3 is 19 amino acids long. Per germline, CDR1 MNHEY and CDR2 SVGEGT. CDR3 coding DNA: TGTGCCAGCAGTTACCCCATTCGGGGGTTCTGGACGAACACCGGGGAGCTGTTTTTT. Its protein is CASSYPIRGFWTNTGELFF.

The J gene is TRBJ2-1, the V gene TRBV6-1; D is tentatively TRBD1 or TRBD2 (5 bases each). V was pared by 7 bases and J by 4 bases, with 17 bases between. CDR3 length equals 15 residues. Germline CDR1 reads MNHNS; CDR2 reads SASEGT. In DNA, the CDR3 is TGTGCCAGCAAACCAGGGCGGACTGTTTACAATGAGCAGTTCTTC. Translation: CASKPGRTVYNEQFF.

The J gene is TRBJ2-6, the V gene TRBV18; tentatively, D is TRBD1 (5 bases). This CDR3 is built from 17 residues. The germline V gene encodes CDR1 KGHSH and CDR2 LQKENI. Trimming pared 3 bases from V and 0 bases from J, leaving 12 bases between. The CDR3 loop reads CASSPAGYSSGANVLTF. CDR3 DNA: TGTGCCAGCTCACCGGCAGGGTACAGCTCTGGGGCCAACGTCCTGACTTTC.

The table lists this clonotype with a count of one. This sequence joins TRBV24-1 and TRBJ2-1; possibly TRBD2 for D (5 bases). V lost 5 bases to trimming and J lost 6 bases, with 13 bases between them. The CDR3 is 14 residues long. The V gene's germline CDR1 is KGHDR and CDR2 SFDVKD. The CDR3 sequence: CATSGQTGFNEQFF. In DNA, the CDR3 is TGTGCCACCAGTGGCCAAACGGGGTTCAATGAGCAGTTCTTC.

The chain carries TRBV5-2 and TRBJ2-5; the listed D gene, TRBD2, was not tested against the DNA. TRBV5-2 is termed a pseudogene. This CDR3 comprises 14 residues. CDR3: CAIGPSGGQETQYF. CDR3 DNA: TGTGCCATCGGCCCTAGCGGGGGCCAAGAGACCCAGTACTTC.

This clonotype was observed at least ten times. The V and J genes are TRBV12-3 or TRBV12-4 and TRBJ1-1; no firm D call. This CDR3 has 13 amino acids. V shed 4 bases and J shed 5 bases, with 11 bases lying between them. CDR3 amino acids: CASSSLAGTEAFF. As DNA, the CDR3 is TGTGCCAGCAGTTCGCTTGCGGGGACTGAAGCTTTCTTT.

The genes are TRBV28 and TRBJ1-2, with no clear D. The V gene lost 7 bases and the J gene lost 3 bases, with 9 bases spanning the gap. The germline V gene encodes CDR1 MDHEN and CDR2 SYDVKM. The length of the CDR3 is 12 residues. CDR3 nucleotide sequence: TGTGCCAGCACCTACCGGGACTATGGCTACACCTTC. It translates to CASTYRDYGYTF.

This clonotype was counted many times. The J gene is TRBJ1-1, the V gene TRBV20-1, with D unclear. Germline values: CDR1 DFQATT, CDR2 SNEGSKA (reference sequence). Trimming took off 5 bases at V and 2 bases at J, with 15 bases between the two ends. The CDR3 has 14 amino acids. CDR3 sequence (DNA): TGCAGTGCTCGGGCGAGGACTTTTAACACTGAAGCTTTCTTT. This encodes CSARARTFNTEAFF.

This clonotype has just a few counts. The chain has TRBV2 and TRBJ1-1, with 7 bases aligning to TRBD1. The CDR3 has 14 amino acids. Germline V gene data show CDR1 as SNHLY and CDR2 as FYNNEI. J gave up 5 bases and V 9 bases, and 12 bases lay outside the gene matches. CDR3 sequence (DNA): TGTGCCAGAGGGGGCTCCCTGGGTGGGACTGAAGCTTTCTTT. Encoded protein: CARGGSLGGTEAFF.

The V and J genes are TRBV20-1 and TRBJ1-5; perhaps TRBD1 as D (5 bases). The germline V and J ends were trimmed by 3 bases and 4 bases, with 10 bases remaining between them. This CDR3 has 13 residues. Germline V lookup: CDR1 DFQATT, CDR2 SNEGSKA (reference sequence). The DNA for the CDR3 is TGCAGTGCTAGTGTAGGGGCGAATCAGCCCCAGCATTTT. This translates into CSASVGANQPQHF.

This clonotype was recorded at least ten times. This chain joins TRBV6-5 and TRBJ2-3; no definite D call. The CDR3 length is 17 residues. Trimming stripped 0 bases from V and 3 bases from J, with 16 bases between. Germline CDR1 reads MNHEY; CDR2 reads SVGAGI. The chain's CDR3 is CASSYSTASSATDTQYF. The DNA of the CDR3 is TGTGCCAGCAGTTACTCCACCGCATCTTCGGCGACAGATACGCAGTATTTT.

This chain joins TRBV20-1 and TRBJ2-7; possible D gene TRBD2, 6 bases. Germline-derived CDR1 and CDR2 are DFQATT and SNEGSKA (reference sequence). The length of the CDR3 is 13 residues. The germline V and J ends were trimmed by 2 bases and 2 bases, with 10 bases remaining between them. CDR3 sequence (DNA): TGCAGTGCTAGAAGCGCGGGAACCTACGAGCAGTACTTC. Its protein product is CSARSAGTYEQYF.

Ten or more counts support this clonotype. The V gene is TRBV20-1, the J gene TRBJ2-7, with D possibly being TRBD2 (5 bases). This CDR3 contains 10 residues. Germline V lookup: CDR1 DFQATT, CDR2 SNEGSKA (reference sequence). The CDR3 nucleotides are TGCAGACCGGGGTCCTCCCCGCAGTACTTC. Residues: CRPGSSPQYF.